This T cell receptor (beta chain) was sequenced for a study of blood T cell repertoires in COVID-19. Study background: T cells, B-cell-depleted T cells, or PBMCs supplied cDNA or gDNA.

The germline gives CDR1 MDHEN, CDR2 SYDVKM. The CDR3 consists of 14 residues. V lost 5 bases to trimming and J lost 2 bases; unmatched junction nucleotides: 4. Participants spanned ages 18 to 89 years and resided in about 24 US areas. Which cohort a participant joined came from the clinical history participants gave. TCRdb's table, derived via immunoSEQ multiplex PCR, lists solely in-frame clones and lacks some. The sample includes 200,000 to 300,000 clones, 83% of them seen just once. V usage is TRBV28 and J usage is TRBJ2-5; 8 positions agree with TRBD1. The sample comprised PBMCs or T cells enriched from blood (not recorded which). This sequence was found in a middle-aged woman who had been exposed to COVID-19. This chain's CDR3 is CASSPRTGQETQYF. CDR3 nucleotide sequence: TGTGCCAGCAGTCCTAGGACAGGGCAAGAGACCCAGTACTTC.